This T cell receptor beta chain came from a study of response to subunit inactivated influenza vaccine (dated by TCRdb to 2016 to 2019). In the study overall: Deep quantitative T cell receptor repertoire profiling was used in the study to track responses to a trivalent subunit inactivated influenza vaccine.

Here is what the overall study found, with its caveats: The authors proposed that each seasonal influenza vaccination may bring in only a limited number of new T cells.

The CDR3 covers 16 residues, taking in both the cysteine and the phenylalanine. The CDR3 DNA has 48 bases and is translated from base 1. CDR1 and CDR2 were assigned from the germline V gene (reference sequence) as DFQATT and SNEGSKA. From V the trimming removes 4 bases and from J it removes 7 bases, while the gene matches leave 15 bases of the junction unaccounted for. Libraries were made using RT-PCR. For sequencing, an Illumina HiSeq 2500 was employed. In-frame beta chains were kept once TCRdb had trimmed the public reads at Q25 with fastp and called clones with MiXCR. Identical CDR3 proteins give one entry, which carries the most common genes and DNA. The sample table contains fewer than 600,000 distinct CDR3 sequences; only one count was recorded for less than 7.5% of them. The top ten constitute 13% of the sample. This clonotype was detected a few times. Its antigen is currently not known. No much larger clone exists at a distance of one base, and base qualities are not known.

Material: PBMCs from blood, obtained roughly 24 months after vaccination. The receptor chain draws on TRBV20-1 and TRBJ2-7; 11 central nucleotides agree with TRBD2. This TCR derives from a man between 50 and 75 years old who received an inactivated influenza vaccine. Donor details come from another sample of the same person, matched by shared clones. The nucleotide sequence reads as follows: TGCAGTGCTACCCCGGCTAGCGGGGGGCTGCTACGAGAGCAGTACTTC. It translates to CSATPASGGLLREQYF.